The 27 T cell receptor beta chains presented below share a single source sample, sequenced in a study. Cells sorted as Tregs were CD4+, CD25+ and CD127-/low. Each CDR3 protein is one row after TCRdb ran MiXCR on the 5' RACE reads. The sample holds approximately 58,000 distinct CDR3 sequences; about 25% are singletons and the top ten take approximately 2.2%. The sequenced sample was tumor-infiltrating Tregs sorted from the breast tumor. The receptor set was obtained from a female donor with breast cancer.

This clonotype was detected ten times or more. The CDR3 sequence is CSARGSAGGQETQYF. The CDR3 DNA reads TGCAGTGCTAGAGGGTCAGCGGGAGGGCAAGAGACCCAGTACTTC. The genes are TRBV20-1 and TRBJ2-5, with 10 bases matching TRBD2. CDR1 and CDR2 (germline): DFQATT, SNEGSKA (reference sequence). The CDR3 runs 15 residues. V shed 1 base and J 2 bases; nucleotides not matched to a gene: 4.

This rearrangement joins TRBV9 to TRBJ2-1; D gene ambiguous. CDR3 size: 15 residues. Trimming shortened V by 0 bases and J by 3 bases, and 10 bases separated the two germline ends. The germline V gene encodes CDR1 SGDLS and CDR2 YYNGEE. CDR3 residues: CASSVDRAVYNEQFF. CDR3 coding DNA: TGTGCCAGCAGCGTAGACCGGGCGGTCTACAATGAGCAGTTCTTC.

Turning to this clonotype: A much larger clonotype is one base distant, so this may be a read error. The chain carries TRBV6-1 and TRBJ2-1; TRBD1 might be the D (5 bases). The CDR3 runs 13 residues. V lost 5 bases and J 9 bases, leaving 14 bases between the germline ends. Per germline, CDR1 MNHNS and CDR2 SASEGT. The CDR3 loop is CASSKDRYSEQFF. As DNA, the CDR3 is TGTGCCAGCAGTAAAGACAGATATAGTGAGCAGTTCTTC.

This clonotype has a single count. The genes are TRBV5-1 and TRBJ2-7, with D possibly matching TRBD2 (6 bases). CDR1 and CDR2 (germline): SGHRS, YFSETQ. This CDR3 spans 15 amino acids. V lost 0 bases and J 2 bases, leaving 12 bases between the germline ends. CDR3 nucleotide sequence: TGCGCCAGCAGCTTGGGGGGACTCTCCCCCTACGAGCAGTACTTC. This sequence encodes CASSLGGLSPYEQYF.

The chain has TRBV5-1 and TRBJ2-1; 7 bases align to TRBD2. The CDR3 sequence is 13 residues long. Trimming removed 8 bases from V and 5 bases from J; junction bases left unmatched: 7. Germline assignment: CDR1 SGHRS and CDR2 YFSETQ. The CDR3 nucleotides read TGCGCCAGTTTCAGCGGGATCCACAATGAGCAGTTCTTC. As protein: CASFSGIHNEQFF.

This clonotype was seen a few times. DNA of the CDR3: TGTGCCAGCTCACCCTACCGCCTTGACAGGGGCTATGGCTACACCTTC. Its translation is CASSPYRLDRGYGYTF. The rearrangement uses TRBV18 and TRBJ1-2, with TRBD1 matching 8 bases. The germline V gene has CDR1 KGHSH and CDR2 LQKENI. This CDR3 has 16 amino acids. With V trimmed by 3 bases and J by 4 bases, 10 bases remained unmatched.

This clonotype appeared many times. The chain combines TRBV5-8 with TRBJ1-2; no clear D. Looked up from germline, CDR1 is SGHTS and CDR2 is YDEGEE. With 4 bases removed from V and 5 bases from J, the gap between germline ends came to 12 bases. CDR3 length equals 13 residues. The CDR3 region is CASSLDRAYGYTF. The CDR3 nucleotides read TGTGCCAGCAGCCTGGACCGCGCTTATGGCTACACCTTC.

There are a few counts of this clonotype. The chain joins TRBV6-6 to TRBJ1-5; TRBD1 aligns across 7 bases. The CDR3 sequence is 14 residues long. Germline lookup yields CDR1 MNHNY and CDR2 SVGAGI (reference sequence). J gave up 6 bases and V 5 bases, and 7 bases lay outside the gene matches. CDR3 sequence: CASSKIQGTQPQHF. CDR3 nucleotide sequence: TGTGCCAGCAGTAAAATACAGGGGACTCAGCCCCAGCATTTT.

This clonotype was seen more than once but under ten times. Because it lacks the conserved phenylalanine or tryptophan at the end, this CDR3 is likely a read error. The chain joins TRBV9 to TRBJ2-7; a weak D match, TRBD1 (5 bases). V was pared by 4 bases and J by 1 base, with 12 bases between. CDR3 length equals 14 residues. Germline V gene lookup returns CDR1 SGDLS and CDR2 YYNGEE. The CDR3: CASSPPDRSYEQYL. The CDR3 DNA reads TGTGCCAGCAGCCCACCCGACAGATCCTACGAGCAGTACCTC.

The rearrangement links TRBV2 to TRBJ1-1, with no clear D. Per germline, CDR1 SNHLY and CDR2 FYNNEI. The V end was cut by 7 bases, the J end by 1 base, with 10 bases between. The CDR3 totals 13 residues. For the CDR3, the DNA is TGTGCCAGCACCGAAACAGAGAACACTGAAGCTTTCTTT. Encoded protein: CASTETENTEAFF.

This clonotype was seen ten or more times. The rearrangement links TRBV7-9 to TRBJ2-2; TRBD1 is a possible D gene (6 bases). This CDR3 comprises 17 residues. Germline assignment: CDR1 SEHNR and CDR2 FQNEAQ (reference sequence). V dropped 1 base and J dropped 1 base, with 13 bases sitting between them. The DNA for the CDR3 is TGTGCCAGCAGCTTAGAGGACAGATACCAGAACACCGGGGAGCTGTTTTTT. Its protein product is CASSLEDRYQNTGELFF.

This clonotype was observed a few times. The genes are TRBV9 and TRBJ2-1; possibly TRBD2 for D (5 bases). Looked up from germline, CDR1 is SGDLS and CDR2 is YYNGEE. Trimming removed 0 bases from V and 6 bases from J, with 10 bases in between. This CDR3 spans 14 amino acids. For the CDR3, the DNA is TGTGCCAGCAGCGTAGAGGTGGAGGTCAATGAGCAGTTCTTC. Translating gives CASSVEVEVNEQFF.

This clonotype appeared a few times. The CDR3, as DNA: TGTGCCAGCAGTTTAGATCTTCAAGAGACCCAGTACTTC. Translation gives CASSLDLQETQYF. The chain joins TRBV12-3 or TRBV12-4 to TRBJ2-5; D unclear. This CDR3 is 13 amino acids long. V lost 1 base to trimming and J lost 2 bases, with 5 bases between them.

The sample holds a few counts of this clonotype. The chain couples TRBV6-2 or TRBV6-3 to TRBJ2-7; 11 bases are shared with TRBD2. There are 15 residues in the CDR3. The germline V gene has CDR1 MNHEY and CDR2 SVGEGT. V was pared by 5 bases and J by 3 bases, with 6 bases of the junction left unmatched. The CDR3 loop is CASSIRGLAVYEQYF. CDR3 sequence (DNA): TGTGCCAGCAGTATCCGGGGACTAGCGGTCTACGAGCAGTACTTC.

The chain has TRBV5-1 and TRBJ2-5; 7 bases align to TRBD2. Trimming removed 4 bases from V and 4 bases from J; junction bases left unmatched: 10. The CDR3 is 15 amino acids. CDR1 and CDR2 (germline): SGHRS, YFSETQ. The CDR3 region is CASSPGGGPRETQYF. CDR3 coding DNA: TGCGCCAGCAGCCCGGGGGGAGGGCCCCGAGAGACCCAGTACTTC.

This clonotype showed up many times. V and J are TRBV12-3 or TRBV12-4 and TRBJ1-6, with D perhaps TRBD1 (6 bases). There are 12 residues in the CDR3. V shed 6 bases and J shed 7 bases, with 7 bases lying between them. The CDR3 loop is CASRQGNSPLHF. CDR3 nucleotides: TGTGCCAGCAGACAGGGAAATTCACCCCTCCACTTT.

This clonotype has at least ten counts. The chain carries TRBV7-9 and TRBJ1-6, with TRBD1 matching over 8 bases. Per the germline V gene, CDR1 is SEHNR and CDR2 is FQNEAQ (reference sequence). This CDR3 has 16 amino acids. Trimming took 5 bases from V and 8 from J; bases not matched to a gene: 11. CDR3 sequence reads: CASSPRQGTGDSPLHF. The CDR3 region has the DNA TGTGCCAGCAGCCCGCGACAGGGGACAGGCGATTCACCCCTCCACTTT.

With regard to this clonotype: It may be a read error: a sequence one base away is much more abundant. This chain links TRBV4-1 with TRBJ2-4; the D gene is possibly TRBD1 (6 bases). CDR3 length: 16 residues. Germline V CDR1 and CDR2: MGHRA, YSYEKL. The CDR3 spells CANSQDSMIAKNIQYF. DNA of the CDR3: TGCGCCAACAGCCAGGACAGTATGATAGCCAAAAACATTCAGTACTTC.

The chain has TRBV6-2 or TRBV6-3 and TRBJ2-1, with D perhaps TRBD2 (6 bases). Deletions cut 6 bases from V and 10 bases from J, with 10 bases between. This CDR3 contains 11 residues. Germline CDR1 MNHEY, CDR2 SVGEGT. The CDR3, as DNA: TGTGCCAGCAGAGGAGGGGTAGAGCAGTTCTTC. The encoded protein is CASRGGVEQFF.

The sample holds many counts of this clonotype. The CDR3 coding sequence is TGCGCCAGCAGCCAAGTAGATTGGACAGGGCGACCAAGGGAGTACGAGCAGTACTTC. It is translated as CASSQVDWTGRPREYEQYF. The chain links TRBV4-1 to TRBJ2-7; 8 bases fit TRBD1. The V gene end was trimmed by 1 base and the J gene end by 4 bases; junction bases not matched to a gene: 18. This CDR3 region has 19 residues. Germline loops: CDR1 MGHRA, CDR2 YSYEKL.

As concerns this clonotype: One junction end disagrees with the germline gene, perhaps due to a read error. The chain recombines TRBV12-3 or TRBV12-4 with TRBJ2-2; TRBD2 matches at 7 bases. The CDR3 is 13 amino acids. The CDR3 sequence is CASSLFLGGGLFF. CDR3 coding DNA: TGTGCCAGCAGTTTATTTTTGGGCGGGGGGCTGTTTTTT.

The rearrangement joins TRBV7-2 to TRBJ2-7, with D perhaps matching TRBD2 (5 bases). This CDR3 spans 15 amino acids. Germline assignment: CDR1 SGHTA and CDR2 FQGNSA. Trimming stripped 2 bases from V and 3 bases from J, with 14 bases between. DNA of the CDR3: TGTGCCAGCAGCTTAAGTGCTAGCAGCAGCTACGAGCAGTACTTC. This translates into CASSLSASSSYEQYF.

The rearrangement links TRBV7-9 to TRBJ2-1; 11 positions match TRBD2. The junction had 19 bases not matched to a gene; V was cut back by 7 bases and J by 8 bases. Germline V CDR1 and CDR2: SEHNR, FQNEAQ (reference sequence). The CDR3 runs to 18 residues. CDR3 in amino acids: CASNRRGLAGGKQYEQFF. CDR3 DNA sequence: TGTGCCAGCAACCGGAGAGGGCTAGCGGGAGGAAAACAGTATGAGCAGTTCTTC. The full variable domain, with the rest looked up from reference TRBV7-9 and TRBJ2-1, is DTGVSQNPRHKITKRGQNVTFRCDPISEHNRLYWYRQTLGQGPEFLTYFQNEAQLEKSRLLSDRFSAERPKGSFSTLEIQRTEQGDSAMYLCASNRRGLAGGKQYEQFFGPGTRLTVL.

This clonotype has a handful of counts. The V call is TRBV10-3, the J call TRBJ2-7, with D tentatively TRBD2 (7 bases). The CDR3 runs to 15 residues. Germline loops: CDR1 ENHRY, CDR2 SYGVKD. The ends were cut back, 10 bases at V and 0 bases at J, with 19 bases in the middle. The CDR3 reads CASRDGGLHSYEQYF. The CDR3 DNA sequence: TGTGCCAGCAGGGACGGGGGGCTCCACTCCTACGAGCAGTACTTC.

About this clonotype itself: A read error may produce the germline difference seen at one junction end. The V call is TRBV6-5, the J call TRBJ2-2; D not resolved. This CDR3 region has 14 residues. Germline CDR1 MNHEY, CDR2 SVGAGI. The CDR3 region has the DNA TGTACCAGCAGTTTCGACTGGAACACCGGGGAGCTGTTTTTT. This gives the protein CTSSFDWNTGELFF.

The sample holds many counts of this clonotype. The chain carries TRBV20-1 and TRBJ1-4, with D possibly TRBD1 on 5 matching bases. There are 17 residues in the CDR3. CDR1 is DFQATT, CDR2 SNEGSKA, per germline (reference sequence). The V gene lost 0 bases and the J gene lost 2 bases, with 16 bases spanning the gap. CDR3: CSARDLPSRATNEKLFF. In DNA form, the CDR3 reads TGCAGTGCTAGAGATCTACCCAGCAGGGCGACTAATGAAAAACTGTTTTTT.

In this sample, this clonotype turned up a few times. The J gene is TRBJ2-5, the V gene TRBV15; 14 nucleotides agree with TRBD2. The V and J ends lost 1 base and 4 bases, in that order; junction bases with no gene match: 2. Germline values: CDR1 LNHNV, CDR2 YYDKDF (reference sequence). CDR3 length: 16 residues. CDR3 sequence (DNA): TGTGCCACCAGCAGAGGACTAGCGGGGGGGCGAGAGACCCAGTACTTC. Protein: CATSRGLAGGRETQYF. Filled out from reference TRBV15 and TRBJ2-5, the complete variable domain reads DAMVIQNPRYQVTQFGKPVTLSCSQTLNHNVMYWYQQKSSQAPKLLFHYYDKDFNNEADTPDNFQSRRPNTSFCFLDIRSPGLGDTAMYLCATSRGLAGGRETQYFGPGTRLLVL.